The clone carrying this T cell receptor (beta chain) was detected a few times. Its cognate antigen is unknown. The data are from a study of beta chain features in type 1 diabetes. The study's findings and limits: The VDJ junctions of type 1 diabetes patients carried fewer insertions and more deletions.

Expressed TCRB transcripts got sequenced, as all isolated RNA was reverse transcribed. Only in-frame clones appear in the TCRdb table, and some are missing; sequencing was by immunoSEQ multiplex PCR. This repertoire shows around 350,000 clones, around 12% found once; its top ten account for around 0.015%. The V and J ends lost 2 bases and 4 bases, in that order; junction bases with no gene match: 8. This CDR3 has 15 residues. Germline V gene lookup returns CDR1 SGHRS and CDR2 YFSETQ. The chain employs TRBV5-1 and TRBJ1-1, with TRBD1 identical over 7 bases. The TCR originated in a man in his late teens or twenties in good health. The sample taken for sequencing was naive CD4+ T cells from blood. The CDR3 loop reads CASSFGDRAVTEAFF. The CDR3 DNA reads as TGCGCCAGCAGCTTCGGCGACAGGGCAGTCACTGAAGCTTTCTTT.